This entry lists 28 T cell receptor beta chains sequenced from one sample in a study of shared clonotypes between healthy human individuals. Method: immunoSEQ multiplex PCR; TCRdb's copy keeps in-frame clones and lacks some. Found here are about 700,000 clones, around 90% of them singletons; the top ten hold 24%. Naive-designated CD8 cells lacked CD45RO, were positively enriched for CCR7, and omitted terminally differentiated effector memory CD45RA+ cells. What was sequenced was naive CD8+ T cells sorted from blood. The receptor source for this set is a man aged 30-40 years in good health.

This clone came up once. This rearrangement joins TRBV28 to TRBJ2-4; D may be TRBD2 (7 bases). The CDR3 extends over 15 amino acids. Between the trimmed V and J ends, which lost 3 bases and 10 bases, there was a span of 19 bases. The germline V gene encodes CDR1 MDHEN and CDR2 SYDVKM. The CDR3 region is CASSFMAGERGIQYF. The CDR3 nucleotides are TGTGCCAGCAGTTTTATGGCAGGGGAGCGGGGAATTCAGTACTTC.

The CDR3 DNA is TGTGCCTGGAGTACCCAGACAGGGTATGGTGAGACCCAGTACTTC. Its translation is CAWSTQTGYGETQYF. This chain joins TRBV30 and TRBJ2-5; 7 nucleotides agree with TRBD1. J gave up 5 bases and V 2 bases, and 11 bases lay outside the gene matches. Per the germline V gene, CDR1 is GTSNPN and CDR2 is SVGIG (reference sequence). This CDR3 is 15 amino acids long.

J is TRBJ2-7 and V is TRBV7-6, with a tentative D call TRBD1 (5 bases). This CDR3 has 15 residues. With 0 bases removed from V and 4 bases from J, the gap between germline ends came to 13 bases. The germline V gene encodes CDR1 SGHVS and CDR2 FNYEAQ. CDR3 residues: CASSLAPGHSYEQYF. Written as DNA, the CDR3 is TGTGCCAGCAGCTTAGCCCCAGGACATTCATACGAGCAGTACTTC.

The rearrangement links TRBV6-6 to TRBJ1-1, with 7 bases fitting TRBD1. The CDR3 totals 16 residues. Per germline, CDR1 MNHNY and CDR2 SVGAGI (reference sequence). Germline trimming cut 0 bases from V and 8 bases from J; bases unmatched to any gene: 12. CDR3 region: CASSYSSGFRGAEAFF. The CDR3 coding sequence is TGTGCCAGCAGTTACTCCTCGGGATTCAGGGGGGCAGAAGCTTTCTTT.

The rearrangement joins TRBV5-1 to TRBJ1-5; TRBD1 matches at 8 bases. V lost 0 bases to trimming and J lost 4 bases; unmatched junction nucleotides: 3. This CDR3 region has 15 residues. Germline V gene lookup returns CDR1 SGHRS and CDR2 YFSETQ. Written as DNA, the CDR3 is TGCGCCAGCAGCTTGGACGGACAGGGTAATCAGCCCCAGCATTTT. Amino acids: CASSLDGQGNQPQHF.

V and J are TRBV18 and TRBJ2-1; D gene uncertain. Germline V gene data show CDR1 as KGHSH and CDR2 as LQKENI. V shed 3 bases and J shed 8 bases, with 14 bases lying between them. The CDR3 consists of 14 residues. CDR3 sequence reads: CASSPLEDEYEQFF. CDR3 coding DNA: TGTGCCAGCTCACCCCTCGAGGATGAGTATGAGCAGTTCTTC.

This sequence joins TRBV15 and TRBJ1-1, with 7 bases that match TRBD1. This CDR3 comprises 13 residues. Germline V gene sequence: CDR1 LNHNV, CDR2 YYDKDF (reference sequence). J was trimmed by 2 bases and V by 6 bases; bases with no gene match: 3. As DNA, the CDR3 is TGTGCCACCAGGGCAGGGGGAAACACTGAAGCTTTCTTT. It yields the protein CATRAGGNTEAFF.

The chain has TRBV27 and TRBJ2-7, with D perhaps matching TRBD2 (6 bases). Between the trimmed V and J ends, which lost 3 bases and 1 base, there was a span of 10 bases. This CDR3 has 14 residues. CDR1 and CDR2 (germline): MNHEY, SMNVEV (reference sequence). CDR3 bases: TGTGCCAGCAGTTTCGGGGGTAATTCCTACGAGCAGTACTTC. This gives the protein CASSFGGNSYEQYF.

This clone has only one observation. The sample has other DNA sequences that encode this CDR3 too. The genes are TRBV27 and TRBJ2-7, with D perhaps TRBD1 (6 bases). V dropped 4 bases and J dropped 4 bases, with 8 bases sitting between them. Germline CDR1 reads MNHEY; CDR2 reads SMNVEV (reference sequence). CDR3 length: 12 residues. The CDR3 sequence is CASSSQGYEQYF. The CDR3 nucleotides are TGTGCCAGCAGTTCACAGGGTTACGAGCAGTACTTC.

The chain carries TRBV4-1 and TRBJ2-7, with D tentatively TRBD2 (6 bases). The CDR3 has 15 residues. Germline V gives CDR1 MGHRA, CDR2 YSYEKL. Trimming pared 1 base from V and 1 base from J, leaving 11 bases between. For the CDR3, the DNA is TGCGCCAGCAGCCAAGTTAGCGGAGCTTCCTACGAGCAGTACTTC. It encodes CASSQVSGASYEQYF.

J is TRBJ2-7 and V is TRBV29-1; no reliable D call. Trimming took 2 bases from V and 0 from J, leaving 8 bases between them. Germline assignment: CDR1 SQVTM and CDR2 ANQGSEA. The CDR3 runs 13 residues. The CDR3 bases are TGCAGCGTTGAATCTCAAAGCTCCTACGAGCAGTACTTC. Translation gives CSVESQSSYEQYF.

As concerns this clone: The identical CDR3 is also encoded by other nucleotide sequences in the sample. This sequence joins TRBV5-1 and TRBJ2-7; D possibly matches TRBD1 or TRBD2 (5 bases each). V shed 3 bases and J shed 5 bases, with 21 bases lying between them. Germline assignment: CDR1 SGHRS and CDR2 YFSETQ. This CDR3 has 16 residues. This CDR3 is CASSWRSGQGVDEQYF. Written as DNA, the CDR3 is TGCGCCAGCAGCTGGAGGAGTGGGCAGGGCGTTGACGAGCAGTACTTC.

The rearrangement uses TRBV28 and TRBJ2-7; TRBD2 might be the D (6 bases). In germline, CDR1 is MDHEN, CDR2 SYDVKM. The V end was cut by 2 bases, the J end by 7 bases, with 15 bases between. The CDR3 covers 14 residues. CDR3 sequence reads: CASSLTGSGGEQYF. The CDR3 DNA follows: TGTGCCAGCAGTTTAACTGGGTCCGGGGGTGAGCAGTACTTC.

In its sample, this clone was seen once. The chain links TRBV7-9 to TRBJ2-5; tentative D call: TRBD1 (6 bases). The V gene lost 4 bases and the J gene lost 5 bases, with 20 bases spanning the gap. The V gene's germline CDR1 is SEHNR and CDR2 FQNEAQ (reference sequence). The CDR3 spans 16 residues. In nucleotides, the CDR3 is TGTGCCAGCAGCTCTTGGACAGATTGGCCTCTGGAGACCCAGTACTTC. Translated, it gives CASSSWTDWPLETQYF.

V is TRBV4-2 and J is TRBJ2-1; TRBD2 matches at 11 bases. The CDR3 is made up of 16 amino acids. Germline values: CDR1 LGHNA, CDR2 YNFKEQ. V dropped 2 bases and J dropped 6; count of bases not matched to a gene: 6. The CDR3 reads CASSQSYGLAGNEQFF. The CDR3 coding sequence is TGTGCCAGCAGCCAATCTTATGGACTAGCGGGCAATGAGCAGTTCTTC.

A single count supports this clone. J is TRBJ2-1 and V is TRBV7-6; 8 positions agree with TRBD1. With 5 bases clipped from V and 9 bases from J, the junction kept 6 bases outside the gene matches. From germline, CDR1 is SGHVS and CDR2 FNYEAQ. This CDR3 is built from 13 residues. CDR3 in amino acids: CASSGRTGTEQFF. The CDR3 nucleotides are TGTGCCAGCAGCGGCAGGACAGGGACTGAGCAGTTCTTC.

This rearrangement joins TRBV6-6 to TRBJ2-1, with 11 bases that match TRBD2. CDR3 length: 16 amino acids. J was trimmed by 2 bases and V by 0 bases; bases with no gene match: 0. Germline V gene lookup returns CDR1 MNHNY and CDR2 SVGAGI (reference sequence). The CDR3 coding sequence is TGTGCCAGCAGTTACTCGGGACTAGCGGCCTACAATGAGCAGTTCTTC. Amino acid sequence: CASSYSGLAAYNEQFF.

The V gene is TRBV7-2, the J gene TRBJ2-2; a possible D gene is TRBD1 (5 bases). The germline V gene encodes CDR1 SGHTA and CDR2 FQGNSA. This CDR3 has 18 amino acids. V lost 5 bases, J lost 4 bases, and 23 bases lay in between. The CDR3 loop is CASSQDLGAGHATGELFF. CDR3 coding DNA: TGTGCCAGCAGCCAAGACTTAGGGGCAGGGCATGCCACCGGGGAGCTGTTTTTT. Supplemented by reference TRBV7-2 and TRBJ2-2, the full variable domain reads GAGVSQSPSNKVTEKGKDVELRCDPISGHTALYWYRQSLGQGLEFLIYFQGNSAPDKSGLPSDRFSAERTGGSVSTLTIQRTQQEDSAVYLCASSQDLGAGHATGELFFGEGSRLTVL.

V is TRBV29-1 and J is TRBJ1-1; possibly TRBD1 for D (6 bases). The germline V gene has CDR1 SQVTM and CDR2 ANQGSEA. The V and J ends lost 7 bases and 1 base respectively, with 13 bases between them. The CDR3 length is 13 residues. CDR3 bases: TGCAGCGCCTTGGACAGTTCGAACACTGAAGCTTTCTTT. Amino acids: CSALDSSNTEAFF.

The chain uses TRBV29-1 and TRBJ1-1; maybe TRBD1 (6 bases). V lost 0 bases to trimming and J lost 7 bases, with 15 bases between them. The V gene's germline CDR1 is SQVTM and CDR2 ANQGSEA. The CDR3 has 14 residues. CDR3 nucleotides: TGCAGCGTTGAAGATCTGGACAGTTCATATGAAGCTTTCTTT. Translating gives CSVEDLDSSYEAFF.

The chain employs TRBV16 and TRBJ2-7; 9 nucleotides agree with TRBD1. The CDR3 is 14 amino acids. J gave up 7 bases and V 4 bases, and 8 bases lay outside the gene matches. Germline CDR1 and CDR2: KGHSY and FQNENV. CDR3 bases: TGTGCCAGCAGCCCTTGGACAGGGGCGGAAGAGCAGTACTTC. Translated: CASSPWTGAEEQYF.

V and J are TRBV7-8 and TRBJ2-3; possibly TRBD2 for D (5 bases). V was pared by 6 bases and J by 1 base, with 20 bases between. Germline V gene lookup returns CDR1 SGHVS and CDR2 FQNEAQ. There are 17 residues in the CDR3. This CDR3 reads CASSRRGGEVGTDTQYF. CDR3 nucleotide sequence: TGTGCCAGCAGTCGCCGCGGAGGAGAAGTCGGCACAGATACGCAGTATTTT.

The rearrangement links TRBV2 to TRBJ2-3, with D possibly matching TRBD2 (5 bases). CDR1 is SNHLY and CDR2 is FYNNEI in the germline V gene. The CDR3 loop spans 16 amino acids. V gave up 7 bases and J gave up 1 base, with 18 bases separating them. The CDR3 here is CASIPEGGEGTDTQYF. In DNA, the CDR3 is TGTGCCAGCATTCCCGAAGGAGGAGAAGGCACAGATACGCAGTATTTT.

This clone is a singleton in its sample. The chain joins TRBV27 to TRBJ2-7; no definite D call. The V end was cut by 5 bases, the J end by 0 bases, with 8 bases between. There are 13 residues in the CDR3. Germline V lookup: CDR1 MNHEY, CDR2 SMNVEV (reference sequence). The DNA of the CDR3 is TGTGCCAGCAGTCCAGAAAACTCCTACGAGCAGTACTTC. Translated, it gives CASSPENSYEQYF.

V and J are TRBV7-9 and TRBJ2-2; D unclear. The CDR3 loop spans 18 amino acids. Germline-derived CDR1 and CDR2 are SEHNR and FQNEAQ (reference sequence). Trimming removed 5 bases from V and 6 bases from J, with 25 bases in between. The CDR3 sequence: CASSPWAGWSDNPGELFF. In DNA form, the CDR3 reads TGTGCCAGCAGCCCCTGGGCCGGGTGGAGCGATAACCCCGGGGAGCTGTTTTTT.

The genes are TRBV5-1 and TRBJ2-3, with a weak D call TRBD2 (6 bases). The V end was cut by 4 bases, the J end by 3 bases, with 15 bases between. The CDR3 totals 15 residues. Germline CDR1 reads SGHRS; CDR2 reads YFSETQ. The CDR3, as DNA: TGCGCCAGCAGCCTAGGGACTTCGGGAACAGATACGCAGTATTTT. Translating gives CASSLGTSGTDTQYF.

The chain joins TRBV19 to TRBJ2-1; TRBD2 matches 7 bases. The CDR3 loop spans 15 amino acids. V was pared by 9 bases and J by 4 bases, with 12 bases of the junction left unmatched. Germline-derived CDR1 and CDR2 are LNHDA and SQIVND (reference sequence). This chain's CDR3 is CASHGLDLGYNEQFF. In DNA form, the CDR3 reads TGTGCCAGCCACGGACTAGATTTAGGATACAATGAGCAGTTCTTC. Full variable domain (outside the CDR3, taken from reference TRBV19 and TRBJ2-1): DGGITQSPKYLFRKEGQNVTLSCEQNLNHDAMYWYRQDPGQGLRLIYYSQIVNDFQKGDIAEGYSVSREKKESFPLTVTSAQKNPTAFYLCASHGLDLGYNEQFFGPGTRLTVL.

The chain employs TRBV27 and TRBJ2-7; 9 bases match TRBD1. This CDR3 is 14 amino acids long. The V and J ends lost 2 bases and 6 bases, in that order; junction bases with no gene match: 5. Germline lookup yields CDR1 MNHEY and CDR2 SMNVEV (reference sequence). The CDR3 DNA sequence: TGTGCCAGCAGTTTACACAGGGGGCGAGGCGAGCAGTACTTC. Translating it yields CASSLHRGRGEQYF.